A single sample is the source of the 26 T cell receptor beta chains below, sequenced in a study of somatic mutations in cytotoxic T cells in rheumatoid arthritis. TCRdb's table, derived via immunoSEQ multiplex PCR, lists solely in-frame clones and lacks some. The repertoire holds about 19,000 clones, with roughly 82% as singletons. The sequenced material came from CD8+ T cells sorted from blood. Source of these receptors: a woman between 45 and 60 years old in good health.

V gene TRBV4-1 combines with J gene TRBJ2-5, with D tentatively TRBD2 (5 bases). Matching the DNA end better, TRBJ2-7 makes the J call doubtful. The CDR3 is 14 amino acids. CDR1 and CDR2 from the germline V gene are MGHRA and YSYEKL. The CDR3 sequence is CASSPQLGTYEQYF. The CDR3 nucleotides are TGCGCCAGCAGCCCCCAACTAGGAACCTACGAGCAGTACTTC.

The J gene is TRBJ1-3, the V gene TRBV11-2, with D tentatively TRBD1 (6 bases). This CDR3 comprises 15 residues. The V gene lost 7 bases and the J gene lost 0 bases, with 13 bases spanning the gap. CDR1 and CDR2 (germline): SGHAT, FQNNGV. The CDR3 DNA follows: TGTGCCAGCACCACACAGGGACTCTCTGGAAACACCATATATTTT. It yields the protein CASTTQGLSGNTIYF.

This sequence joins TRBV5-8 and TRBJ2-7, with 11 bases aligning to TRBD2. V lost 7 bases to trimming and J lost 2 bases; unmatched junction nucleotides: 5. Germline values: CDR1 SGHTS, CDR2 YDEGEE. The length of the CDR3 is 14 residues. The CDR3 reads CASGRLAGTYEQYF. CDR3 DNA: TGTGCCAGCGGTCGACTAGCGGGAACCTACGAGCAGTACTTC.

The V gene is TRBV6-5, the J gene TRBJ2-7; possibly TRBD2 for D (5 bases). CDR3 length: 14 residues. Germline CDR1 MNHEY, CDR2 SVGAGI. Trimming took off 5 bases at V and 2 bases at J, with 13 bases between the two ends. The CDR3 DNA follows: TGTGCCAGCAGTCCGGCGATTAGCGCCTACGAGCAGTACTTC. Protein product: CASSPAISAYEQYF.

J is TRBJ2-7 and V is TRBV6-5; 8 nucleotides line up with TRBD2. Germline V gene data show CDR1 as MNHEY and CDR2 as SVGAGI. This CDR3 comprises 14 residues. J lost 3 bases, V lost 6 bases, and 7 bases had no gene match. The CDR3 spells CASSNGGEIYEQYF. The DNA for the CDR3 is TGTGCCAGCAGCAACGGGGGGGAAATCTACGAGCAGTACTTC.

This rearrangement joins TRBV6-1 to TRBJ2-7, with 7 nucleotides matching TRBD1. J lost 0 bases, V lost 2 bases, and 4 bases had no gene match. This CDR3 spans 15 amino acids. Germline CDR1 MNHNS, CDR2 SASEGT. CDR3 in amino acids: CASSELGTDSYEQYF. The CDR3 DNA follows: TGTGCCAGCAGTGAACTCGGGACAGACTCCTACGAGCAGTACTTC.

The V gene is TRBV7-9, the J gene TRBJ2-1, with D perhaps given as TRBD1 or TRBD2 (6 bases each). The CDR3 spans 17 residues. Trimming removed 6 bases from V and 0 bases from J, with 18 bases in between. Germline CDR1 and CDR2: SEHNR and FQNEAQ (reference sequence). For the CDR3, the DNA is TGTGCCAGCAGTGCTAAATACGGGGGCAGCTCCTACAATGAGCAGTTCTTC. Protein sequence: CASSAKYGGSSYNEQFF.

The chain joins TRBV7-3 to TRBJ2-5, with 8 positions matching TRBD2. With V trimmed by 4 bases and J by 5 bases, 6 bases remained unmatched. The CDR3 is made up of 14 amino acids. The germline V gene has CDR1 SGHTA and CDR2 FQGTGA. CDR3 nucleotide sequence: TGTGCCAGCAGCTCGGGGGGGCAGGTGGAGACCCAGTACTTC. Translating gives CASSSGGQVETQYF.

The rearrangement links TRBV29-1 to TRBJ2-7, with TRBD1 identical over 8 bases. Trimming cost V 6 bases and J 5 bases; bases outside gene matches: 12. Germline V lookup: CDR1 SQVTM, CDR2 ANQGSEA. This CDR3 has 14 residues. The CDR3 loop is CSVADRGGRNEQYF. CDR3 nucleotides: TGCAGCGTCGCAGACAGGGGAGGACGAAACGAGCAGTACTTC.

This clone occurred a few times. The chain recombines TRBV11-2 with TRBJ2-7; D is ambiguous. With 4 bases removed from V and 0 bases from J, the gap between germline ends came to 1 base. The CDR3 totals 11 residues. Germline CDR1 and CDR2: SGHAT and FQNNGV. This CDR3 is CASSYSYEQYF. The CDR3 DNA reads as TGTGCCAGCAGCTACTCCTACGAGCAGTACTTC.

This chain uses TRBV6-5 with TRBJ1-1, with D tentatively TRBD1 (5 bases). The germline V gene has CDR1 MNHEY and CDR2 SVGAGI. Trimming pared 2 bases from V and 4 bases from J, leaving 8 bases between. This CDR3 has 13 residues. In DNA form, the CDR3 reads TGTGCCAGCAGTTACCCCGGGGGCACTGAAGCTTTCTTT. As protein: CASSYPGGTEAFF.

This chain uses TRBV30 with TRBJ2-7; a possible D gene is TRBD1 (5 bases). CDR3 length equals 16 residues. Germline loops: CDR1 GTSNPN, CDR2 SVGIG (reference sequence). Between the trimmed V and J ends, which lost 0 bases and 1 base, there was a span of 16 bases. CDR3 in DNA: TGTGCCTGGAGTGTTAGGGGTCTTAGCTGGTCCTACGAGCAGTACTTC. Translation: CAWSVRGLSWSYEQYF.

The gene calls are TRBV29-1 and TRBJ1-5, with 8 bases fitting TRBD1. The ends lost 7 bases at V and 1 base at J; junction bases unmatched: 6. This CDR3 spans 14 amino acids. Germline V gives CDR1 SQVTM, CDR2 ANQGSEA. The CDR3 bases are TGCAGCGCGAGGACAGGGAACAGCAATCAGCCCCAGCATTTT. Encoded protein: CSARTGNSNQPQHF.

This clone came up once. The rearrangement uses TRBV5-6 and TRBJ2-7; TRBD1 matches at 7 bases. CDR3 length: 15 residues. V dropped 4 bases and J dropped 5; count of bases not matched to a gene: 12. CDR1 is SGHDT, CDR2 YYEEEE, per germline. The CDR3 sequence: CASSTPQGSVDEQYF. CDR3 sequence (DNA): TGTGCCAGCAGCACTCCACAGGGGTCTGTCGACGAGCAGTACTTC.

This chain links TRBV5-4 with TRBJ2-2; 10 bases match TRBD2. J lost 0 bases, V lost 4 bases, and 3 bases had no gene match. Per the germline V gene, CDR1 is SGHNT and CDR2 is YYREEE (reference sequence). There are 16 residues in the CDR3. CDR3 sequence: CASSRGTSANTGELFF. CDR3 coding DNA: TGTGCCAGCAGCCGAGGGACTAGCGCGAACACCGGGGAGCTGTTTTTT.

This sequence joins TRBV14 and TRBJ1-5, with a tentative D call TRBD1 (6 bases). V lost 6 bases to trimming and J lost 4 bases, with 10 bases between them. This CDR3 spans 13 amino acids. The V gene's germline CDR1 is SGHDN and CDR2 FVKESK. CDR3 in amino acids: CASSRGRNQPQHF. In DNA, the CDR3 is TGTGCCAGCAGTCGGGGGCGGAATCAGCCCCAGCATTTT.

The J gene is TRBJ2-1, the V gene TRBV10-2; no clear D. V was clipped by 4 bases and J by 7 bases, with 11 bases between them. The germline CDR1 and CDR2 sequences are WSHSY and SAAADI. This CDR3 region has 13 residues. CDR3 protein: CASSVDGGNEQFF. Written as DNA, the CDR3 is TGCGCCAGCAGTGTGGATGGTGGGAATGAGCAGTTCTTC.

V and J are TRBV19 and TRBJ2-7, with D perhaps matching TRBD1 (5 bases). Germline V gene data show CDR1 as LNHDA and CDR2 as SQIVND (reference sequence). CDR3 length equals 12 residues. V gave up 4 bases and J gave up 4 bases, with 8 bases separating them. As DNA, the CDR3 is TGTGCCAGTAGTACCAGGGATTACGAGCAGTACTTC. Translation gives CASSTRDYEQYF.

The CDR3, as DNA: TGTGCCAGCAGTCAAGGGTTGGAGCCCCAGCATTTT. Its translation: CASSQGLEPQHF. This chain uses TRBV6-1 with TRBJ1-5; no firm D call. The CDR3 is made up of 12 amino acids. The germline V gene encodes CDR1 MNHNS and CDR2 SASEGT. V dropped 5 bases and J dropped 8 bases, with 10 bases sitting between them.

The chain carries TRBV4-1 and TRBJ1-5; tentative D call: TRBD1 (5 bases). Looked up from germline, CDR1 is MGHRA and CDR2 is YSYEKL. The CDR3 spans 14 residues. V shed 0 bases and J shed 7 bases, with 10 bases lying between them. CDR3 loop: CASSQEGGWQPQHF. The CDR3 DNA sequence: TGCGCCAGCAGCCAAGAGGGGGGATGGCAGCCCCAGCATTTT.

This chain uses TRBV7-3 with TRBJ1-2, with TRBD1 matching over 8 bases. The V gene end was trimmed by 5 bases and the J gene end by 0 bases; junction bases not matched to a gene: 5. This CDR3 has 15 amino acids. From germline, CDR1 is SGHTA and CDR2 FQGTGA. CDR3 nucleotides: TGTGCCAGCAGCGACGGGACAGGACCTAACTATGGCTACACCTTC. Its protein is CASSDGTGPNYGYTF.

This clone was detected only once. This chain connects TRBV9 to TRBJ2-1, with unresolved D. The CDR3 length is 12 residues. CDR1 and CDR2 (germline): SGDLS, YYNGEE. Trimming took off 3 bases at V and 9 bases at J, with 10 bases between the two ends. The CDR3 nucleotides read TGTGCCAGCAGCGGCACGGCTCCTGAGCAGTTCTTC. Protein product: CASSGTAPEQFF. Together with reference TRBV9 and TRBJ2-1, the CDR3 gives the full variable domain: DSGVTQTPKHLITATGQRVTLRCSPRSGDLSVYWYQQSLDQGLQFLIQYYNGEERAKGNILERFSAQQFPDLHSELNLSSLELGDSALYFCASSGTAPEQFFGPGTRLTVL.

In this sample, this clone turned up once. The chain employs TRBV9 and TRBJ2-2; D unresolved. CDR3 length: 12 residues. Per the germline V gene, CDR1 is SGDLS and CDR2 is YYNGEE. V was pared by 6 bases and J by 0 bases, with 3 bases between. Here the CDR3 DNA reads TGTGCCAGCAAGGCGAACACCGGGGAGCTGTTTTTT. Translated: CASKANTGELFF.

The chain combines TRBV28 with TRBJ2-3, with D perhaps being TRBD1 or TRBD2 (5 bases each). The germline V and J ends were trimmed by 3 bases and 4 bases, with 14 bases remaining between them. The CDR3 extends over 15 amino acids. The germline gives CDR1 MDHEN, CDR2 SYDVKM. CDR3 DNA sequence: TGTGCCAGCAGTTTTCTGGGGGACGGTGCAGATACGCAGTATTTT. Amino acids: CASSFLGDGADTQYF.

The chain uses TRBV9 and TRBJ2-2, with 7 bases fitting TRBD1. The CDR3 has 17 residues. J lost 1 base, V lost 1 base, and 7 bases had no gene match. The V gene's germline CDR1 is SGDLS and CDR2 YYNGEE. Here the CDR3 reads CASSVRRDRENTGELFF. CDR3 in DNA: TGTGCCAGCAGCGTAAGACGAGACAGGGAGAACACCGGGGAGCTGTTTTTT. The full variable domain, with the rest looked up from reference TRBV9 and TRBJ2-2, is DSGVTQTPKHLITATGQRVTLRCSPRSGDLSVYWYQQSLDQGLQFLIQYYNGEERAKGNILERFSAQQFPDLHSELNLSSLELGDSALYFCASSVRRDRENTGELFFGEGSRLTVL.

A few counts support this clone. The chain recombines TRBV6-1 with TRBJ1-1; D call uncertain. The ends were cut back, 3 bases at V and 5 bases at J, with 13 bases in the middle. Germline loops: CDR1 MNHNS, CDR2 SASEGT. The CDR3 covers 14 residues. CDR3 DNA sequence: TGTGCCAGCAGTGAGGGTGCTTTCGGTACTGAAGCTTTCTTT. It codes for CASSEGAFGTEAFF.